A single sample gave rise to the 6 T cell receptor beta chains below, sequenced in a study of blood T cell repertoires in COVID-19. Using immunoSEQ multiplex PCR, the repertoire was profiled, and TCRdb retains in-frame clones only, with some absent. The sample lists roughly 49,000 clones; roughly 84% were seen once. Material for sequencing was peripheral blood. The receptors derive from a man between 50 and 59 years old with acute or convalescent COVID-19.

The chain has TRBV27 and TRBJ1-2; TRBD1 is a possible D gene (5 bases). Germline assignment: CDR1 MNHEY and CDR2 SMNVEV (reference sequence). This CDR3 is 14 amino acids long. V shed 5 bases and J shed 4 bases, with 14 bases lying between them. The CDR3 loop is CASSPLRGGYGYTF. The CDR3, as DNA: TGTGCCAGCAGTCCACTTCGGGGGGGCTATGGCTACACCTTC.

V is TRBV18 and J is TRBJ2-5, with TRBD2 matching over 12 bases. Germline CDR1 is KGHSH and CDR2 is LQKENI. The CDR3 contains 15 residues. The V and J ends lost 4 bases and 5 bases, in that order; junction bases with no gene match: 5. The CDR3 protein is CASSRLAGAGETQYF. DNA for the CDR3: TGTGCCAGCTCACGACTAGCGGGAGCTGGGGAGACCCAGTACTTC.

This chain uses TRBV5-1 with TRBJ2-3, with 7 bases identical to TRBD2. CDR1 is SGHRS, CDR2 YFSETQ, per germline. V shed 7 bases and J 0 bases; nucleotides not matched to a gene: 5. The CDR3 is made up of 14 amino acids. Here the CDR3 DNA reads TGCGCCAGCGATCTAGCGGCTAGCACAGATACGCAGTATTTT. Translation: CASDLAASTDTQYF.

The chain links TRBV28 to TRBJ2-2; 10 nucleotides align to TRBD1. Trimming cost V 6 bases and J 6 bases; bases outside gene matches: 10. Looked up from germline, CDR1 is MDHEN and CDR2 is SYDVKM. The CDR3 length is 16 residues. The CDR3, as DNA: TGTGCCAGCAGCCTCCTTCTCGGACAGGGGGCCGGGGAGCTGTTTTTT. Its translation is CASSLLLGQGAGELFF.

The chain carries TRBV5-5 and TRBJ2-5; 12 positions agree with TRBD2. V shed 2 bases, J shed 2 bases, and the junction held 7 bases outside the gene matches. CDR1 is SGHKS and CDR2 is YYEKEE in the germline V gene (reference sequence). The CDR3 is 17 residues long. The CDR3: CASSLPAGLAGQETQYF. The CDR3 DNA follows: TGTGCCAGCAGCTTACCCGCCGGACTAGCGGGACAAGAGACCCAGTACTTC.

The CDR3 reads CASSLGQGMEKLFF. The CDR3 region has the DNA TGTGCCAGCAGCCTGGGACAGGGCATGGAAAAACTGTTTTTT. The gene calls are TRBV11-2 and TRBJ1-4; 9 bases agree with TRBD1. V lost 5 bases and J lost 8; bases outside the gene matches: 6. Germline V lookup: CDR1 SGHAT, CDR2 FQNNGV. This CDR3 region has 14 residues. Based on the CDR3 plus reference TRBV11-2 and TRBJ1-4, the full variable domain is EAGVAQSPRYKIIEKRQSVAFWCNPISGHATLYWYQQILGQGPKLLIQFQNNGVVDDSQLPKDRFSAERLKGVDSTLKIQPAKLEDSAVYLCASSLGQGMEKLFFGSGTQLSVL.